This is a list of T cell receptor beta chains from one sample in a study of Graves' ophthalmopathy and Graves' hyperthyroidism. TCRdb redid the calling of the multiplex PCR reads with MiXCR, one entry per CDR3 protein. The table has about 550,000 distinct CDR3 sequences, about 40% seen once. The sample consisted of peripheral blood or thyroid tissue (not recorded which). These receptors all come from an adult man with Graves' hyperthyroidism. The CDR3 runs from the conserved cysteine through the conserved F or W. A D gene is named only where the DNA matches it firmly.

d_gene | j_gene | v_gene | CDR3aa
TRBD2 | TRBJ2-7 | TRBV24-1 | CASRGLTSGGSNEQYF
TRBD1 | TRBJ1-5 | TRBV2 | CASRGQGGQPQHF
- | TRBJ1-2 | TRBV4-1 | CASSQGGARDYGYTF
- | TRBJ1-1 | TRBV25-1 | CASSELGVNTEAFF
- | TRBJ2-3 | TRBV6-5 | CASSFTGLSTDTQYF
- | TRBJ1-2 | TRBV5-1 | CACRTGTSNYGYTF
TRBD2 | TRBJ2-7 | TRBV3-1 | CASSQVPAGPYEQYF
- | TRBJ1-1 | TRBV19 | CASSPLKGTDTEAFF
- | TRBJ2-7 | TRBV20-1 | CSAREDFFGVQYF
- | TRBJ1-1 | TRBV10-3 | CAISEGNTEAFF
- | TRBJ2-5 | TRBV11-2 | CASSSGQHGTQYF
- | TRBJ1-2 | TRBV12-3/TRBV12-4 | CASSFSGGHGYTF
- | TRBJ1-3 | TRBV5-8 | CASSAPPGNTIYF
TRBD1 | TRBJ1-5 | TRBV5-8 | CASRKGQGSYEHF
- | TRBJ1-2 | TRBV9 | CASSVGPSSGNTF
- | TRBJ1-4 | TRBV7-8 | CASSSPSLWTNEKLFF
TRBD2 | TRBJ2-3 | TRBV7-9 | CASSLVPSGGLLDTQYF
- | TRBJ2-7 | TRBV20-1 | CSGGTATYEQYF
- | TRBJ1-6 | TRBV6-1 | CASSRSLSPLHF
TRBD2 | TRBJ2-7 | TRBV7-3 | CASSLTRGDEQYF
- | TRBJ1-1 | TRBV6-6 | CASSFRNTPLEAFF
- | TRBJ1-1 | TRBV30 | CAWSVQGREAFF
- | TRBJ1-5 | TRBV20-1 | CSASGTDYSNQPQHF
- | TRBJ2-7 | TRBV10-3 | CAISESNSYEQYF
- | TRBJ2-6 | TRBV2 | CASSAPGQTFSGANVLTF
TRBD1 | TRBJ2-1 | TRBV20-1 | CSAWTGDNNEQFF
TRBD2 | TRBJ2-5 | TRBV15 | CATSRTTLAGGPFTFGGTQYF
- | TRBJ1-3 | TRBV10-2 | CASGGPTSGNTIYF
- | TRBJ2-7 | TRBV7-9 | CASSLAHVGAYNEQYF
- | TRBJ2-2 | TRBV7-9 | CASSLAGSNTGELFF
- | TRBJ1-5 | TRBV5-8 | CASLRGTAHRGNQPQHF
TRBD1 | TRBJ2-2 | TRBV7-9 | CASSGGQGNTGELFF
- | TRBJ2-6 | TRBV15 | CATSRVPDTGANVLTF
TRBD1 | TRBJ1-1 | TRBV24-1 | CATSDNPGQGSHTEAFF
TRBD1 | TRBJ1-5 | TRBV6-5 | CASRATGQQPQHF
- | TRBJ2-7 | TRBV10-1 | CASSELDSEQYF
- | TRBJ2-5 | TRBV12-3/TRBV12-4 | CASSFHLSGQETQYF
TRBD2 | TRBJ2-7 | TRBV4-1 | CASSQGLARSYEQYF
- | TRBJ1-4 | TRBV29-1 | CSASPGARHEKLFF
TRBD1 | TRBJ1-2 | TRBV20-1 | CSARLPRDRSYGYTF
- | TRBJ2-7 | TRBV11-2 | CASSLTGGLSYEQYF
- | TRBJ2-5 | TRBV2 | CASSGTAFQETQYF
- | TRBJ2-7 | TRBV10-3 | CAISDQARRSYEQYF
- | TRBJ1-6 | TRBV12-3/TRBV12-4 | CASRLGTTGSRSPLHF
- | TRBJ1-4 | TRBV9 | CASSGTLTHEKLFF
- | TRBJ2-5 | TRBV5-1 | CASSLAGDQSETQYF
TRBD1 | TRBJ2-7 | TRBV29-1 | CSVERTGSSYEQYF
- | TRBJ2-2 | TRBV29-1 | CSVGYTGELFF
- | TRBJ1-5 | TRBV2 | CASSLNQPQHF
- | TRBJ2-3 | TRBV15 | CATSRDYPKQGTDTQYF
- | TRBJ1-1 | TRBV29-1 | CSVEQSAQNTEAFF
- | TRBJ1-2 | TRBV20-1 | CSARAGYEYGYTF
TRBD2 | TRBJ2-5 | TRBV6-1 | CASSVASGRSRETQYF
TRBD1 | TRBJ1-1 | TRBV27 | CASSSTRSETGKGAFF
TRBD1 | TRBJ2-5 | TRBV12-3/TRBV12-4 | CASSWFRQGRETQYF